The entry below describes one TCR beta chain. Samples held roughly 0.85-11 million cryopreserved PBMC before DNA extraction. This sample is drawn from a study of long-term antiretroviral therapy in people with HIV. They ran version v3.0 of the immunoSEQ assay at survey level. The method was immunoSEQ multiplex PCR; TCRdb's version includes in-frame clones alone and lacks a portion of them. The sample has tens of thousands of clones, 80% to 85% seen once. CDR3 size: 16 residues. V dropped 0 bases and J dropped 3 bases, with 11 bases sitting between them. Germline V gene sequence: CDR1 MRHNA, CDR2 SNTAGT.

The TCR originated in a young man with HIV. The gene calls are TRBV6-4 and TRBJ2-2; D tentatively reads TRBD1 or TRBD2 (5 bases each). Source: unsorted PBMCs, taken 0.8 years before starting antiretroviral therapy. CDR3 sequence reads: CASSDSSGSDTGELFF. The CDR3 coding sequence is TGTGCCAGCAGTGACTCGTCAGGGAGCGACACCGGGGAGCTGTTTTTT.